These 17 T cell receptor beta chains were sequenced from one sample in a study of T-cell reconstitution after alpha-beta-depleted transplantation in children. Preparing the TCRbeta library involved the use of unique molecular identifiers. TCRdb reanalysed the PCR reads using MiXCR and keeps one entry per CDR3 protein. Of about 92,000 distinct CDR3 sequences listed, 9% to 15% are singletons. The sample here was PBMCs from the stem cell graft donor, taken from the stem cell graft. Receptors originate from a human donor who donated a stem cell graft to a child with inherited bone marrow failure.

This clonotype occurred many times. V and J are TRBV6-1 and TRBJ2-2, with TRBD2 as a possible D gene (5 bases). The germline V gene encodes CDR1 MNHNS and CDR2 SASEGT. The CDR3 sequence is 14 residues long. V lost 4 bases, J lost 2 bases, and 8 bases lay in between. The CDR3 sequence: CASSGGINTGELFF. The CDR3 DNA follows: TGTGCCAGCAGTGGAGGGATCAACACCGGGGAGCTGTTTTTT.

This clonotype came up many times. The chain has TRBV29-1 and TRBJ1-2, with 8 positions matching TRBD1. The CDR3 covers 12 residues. Trimming cost V 6 bases and J 8 bases; bases outside gene matches: 8. Germline assignment: CDR1 SQVTM and CDR2 ANQGSEA. CDR3 in DNA: TGCAGCGTCCAGGGACAGGCCGTGGGCTACACCTTC. Its protein product is CSVQGQAVGYTF.

This clonotype showed up many times. V is TRBV12-3 or TRBV12-4 and J is TRBJ2-3; 11 bases align to TRBD2. V was pared by 6 bases and J by 6 bases, with 5 bases of the junction left unmatched. The CDR3 has 14 residues. The CDR3 nucleotides are TGTGCCAGCAGACTAGCGGGAGCCCAGGATACGCAGTATTTT. It yields the protein CASRLAGAQDTQYF.

This chain joins TRBV7-2 and TRBJ1-1, with D perhaps TRBD1 (5 bases). The CDR3 totals 13 residues. Trimming left V 4 bases short and J 5 bases short, with 11 bases between. The germline CDR1 and CDR2 sequences are SGHTA and FQGNSA. The CDR3 reads CASSSGGGTEAFF. CDR3 coding DNA: TGTGCCAGCAGCTCGGGGGGGGGAACTGAAGCTTTCTTT.

This chain uses TRBV5-6 with TRBJ2-7; 9 bases line up with TRBD2. The J segment lost 3 bases and the V segment lost 4 bases, leaving 8 bases of the junction unmatched. From germline, CDR1 is SGHDT and CDR2 YYEEEE. This CDR3 contains 15 residues. This chain's CDR3 is CASSPIAGAFYEQYF. The CDR3 DNA is TGTGCCAGCAGCCCAATAGCGGGGGCATTCTACGAGCAGTACTTC.

This clonotype was counted ten times or more. The V gene is TRBV7-4, the J gene TRBJ2-1, with 7 bases lining up with TRBD2. Germline V gives CDR1 SGHVT, CDR2 SQSDAQ. The CDR3 loop spans 16 amino acids. V trimming: 5 bases; J trimming: 10 bases; junction bases outside the gene matches: 17. This CDR3 reads CASSPRTPPLADEQFF. The CDR3, as DNA: TGTGCCAGCAGCCCCAGAACACCCCCGCTAGCGGACGAGCAGTTCTTC.

This clonotype was counted many times. This chain connects TRBV5-1 to TRBJ2-5, with D perhaps being TRBD1 or TRBD2 (6 bases each). Germline V CDR1 and CDR2: SGHRS, YFSETQ. Trimming removed 4 bases from V and 3 bases from J, with 13 bases in between. This CDR3 is built from 14 residues. The CDR3 DNA reads as TGCGCCAGCAGCATCCCGGGGGCGAAAGAGACCCAGTACTTC. Protein: CASSIPGAKETQYF.

This clonotype was counted ten times or more. The chain links TRBV29-1 to TRBJ2-1; 8 nucleotides align to TRBD2. The V gene end was trimmed by 3 bases and the J gene end by 8 bases; junction bases not matched to a gene: 6. Germline assignment: CDR1 SQVTM and CDR2 ANQGSEA. This CDR3 region has 13 residues. The chain's CDR3 is CSVERREVDEQFF. The CDR3 region has the DNA TGCAGCGTTGAGAGGCGGGAGGTCGATGAGCAGTTCTTC.

This clonotype was seen a few times. Possible read error: a much larger clone is one base away. The chain couples TRBV5-1 to TRBJ2-5; D call uncertain. Germline CDR1 SGHRS, CDR2 YFSETQ. V was shortened by 4 bases and J by 1 base, with 2 bases between the two germline ends. There are 11 residues in the CDR3. The CDR3 protein is CASSAQETQYF. In DNA, the CDR3 is TGCGCCAGCAGCGCCCAAGAGACCCAGTACTTC.

This clonotype was detected ten times or more. The gene calls are TRBV6-1 and TRBJ2-2; tentative D call: TRBD2 (5 bases). Germline V gene data show CDR1 as MNHNS and CDR2 as SASEGT. The CDR3 length is 14 residues. Trimming took off 6 bases at V and 14 bases at J, with 22 bases between the two ends. The CDR3 protein is CASRNVRLNGVLFF. The CDR3 DNA sequence: TGTGCCAGCAGGAATGTGAGGTTGAACGGGGTTCTGTTTTTT.

This clonotype was counted at least ten times. The junction shows a germline mismatch at one end, possibly a read error. The chain employs TRBV5-1 and TRBJ2-7; 8 bases align to TRBD1. CDR1 is SGHRS, CDR2 YFSETQ, per germline. This CDR3 contains 14 residues. The CDR3 reads CASSLDGTGTSLHF. As DNA, the CDR3 is TGCGCCAGCAGCTTGGACGGGACAGGAACCTCCCTACACTTC.

This clonotype was seen repeatedly, ten times or more. The chain uses TRBV20-1 and TRBJ2-1; 10 bases agree with TRBD2. This CDR3 region has 16 residues. The V segment lost 6 bases and the J segment 4 bases; nucleotides outside the gene matches: 12. In germline, CDR1 is DFQATT, CDR2 SNEGSKA (reference sequence). The CDR3 protein is CSADGRASGSYNEQFF. In DNA form, the CDR3 reads TGCAGTGCCGACGGTAGGGCTAGCGGGAGTTACAATGAGCAGTTCTTC.

This clonotype was seen many times. The chain recombines TRBV12-3 or TRBV12-4 with TRBJ2-3; D not resolved. The V end was cut by 3 bases, the J end by 2 bases, with 9 bases between. CDR3 length: 14 amino acids. The CDR3 protein is CASSFRLNTDTQYF. For the CDR3, the DNA is TGTGCCAGCAGTTTCAGGCTGAACACAGATACGCAGTATTTT.

This clonotype has just a few counts. The chain joins TRBV7-6 to TRBJ2-1; either TRBD1 or TRBD2 may supply D (6 bases each). Germline CDR1 and CDR2: SGHVS and FNYEAQ. V was shortened by 0 bases and J by 4 bases, with 16 bases between the two germline ends. This CDR3 is 17 amino acids long. In nucleotides, the CDR3 is TGTGCCAGCAGCTTAGCGCTGGGGAAAGGGGGGTACAATGAGCAGTTCTTC. It is translated as CASSLALGKGGYNEQFF.

This clonotype has at least ten counts. CDR3 coding DNA: TGCAGCGCCCGACAGGGGAGCAATCAGCCCCAGCATTTT. It codes for CSARQGSNQPQHF. V usage is TRBV29-1 and J usage is TRBJ1-5; 8 nucleotides line up with TRBD1. This CDR3 spans 13 amino acids. Trimming cost V 7 bases and J 1 base; bases outside gene matches: 3. From germline, CDR1 is SQVTM and CDR2 ANQGSEA.

The chain has TRBV5-1 and TRBJ2-7, with 10 bases identical to TRBD2. V trimming: 0 bases; J trimming: 6 bases; junction bases outside the gene matches: 12. The CDR3 is 17 amino acids. CDR1 is SGHRS and CDR2 is YFSETQ in the germline V gene. The CDR3: CASSLALSGRMGGEQYF. The CDR3 region has the DNA TGCGCCAGCAGCTTGGCCCTTAGCGGGAGGATGGGCGGCGAGCAGTACTTC.

This clonotype appeared many times. V is TRBV4-3 and J is TRBJ2-7; 9 bases agree with TRBD1. The CDR3 contains 16 residues. Losses at the gene ends were 4 bases for V and 1 base for J; bases not matched to a gene: 8. Germline CDR1 and CDR2: LGHNA and YSLEER. The CDR3 coding sequence is TGCGCCAGCAGCCGATTTCCGGGACAGGGATCCTACGAGCAGTACTTC. Protein sequence: CASSRFPGQGSYEQYF.